The subject of this entry is one TCR beta chain. How the authors handled the data: Amplification with reference gene primers provided the estimates of nucleated cell counts. Profiled with immunoSEQ multiplex PCR; TCRdb holds only in-frame clones, not every one. V, J and clone size derive from that table, while D and trimming were established from the DNA sequence. The data contain 95,000 to 100,000 clones, approximately 89% of them singletons. The entry originates in a study of blood T cell repertoires in COVID-19. In the study overall: COVID-19 samples collected from the United States, Italy and Spain covered acute and convalescent phases.

There are 14 residues in the CDR3. Trimming removed 2 bases from V and 4 bases from J, with 9 bases in between. CDR1 and CDR2 from the germline V gene are SGHNT and YENEEA. The sequence derives from a woman in her 30s with acute or convalescent COVID-19. The genes are TRBV11-3 and TRBJ2-1; unclear D gene. Sequencing was done on a sample of peripheral blood. This CDR3 is CASSLPGLYNEQFF. In nucleotides, the CDR3 is TGTGCCAGCAGCTTACCAGGCTTATACAATGAGCAGTTCTTC.